Listed below are T cell receptor beta chains from one sample, sequenced in a study of CD8+ T cells in alopecia areata. TCRdb's copy holds only in-frame clones and misses some; the assay was immunoSEQ multiplex PCR. The sample has 100,000 to 120,000 clones, roughly 56% seen once. The input for sequencing was CD4+ T cells sorted from blood, taken at week 24, from a patient treated with tofacitinib. The receptors here all came from a human donor with alopecia areata. The CDR3 runs from the conserved cysteine through the conserved F or W. Fields, in order: J gene, V gene, clone size, D gene, CDR3 DNA, CDR3 protein. A D gene is named only where the DNA matches it firmly. Expanded clones get a size class; other rows say once, few or many, or leave the size out.

TRBJ1-6 | TRBV5-1 | . | . | TGCGCCAGCAGCTTGGGACAAGGAACCTATAATTCACCCCTCCACTTT | CASSLGQGTYNSPLHF
TRBJ2-5 | TRBV29-1 | once | . | TGCAGCGTTACTAGTGGGGGCCAAGAGACCCAGTACTTC | CSVTSGGQETQYF
TRBJ2-3 | TRBV4-1 | . | . | TGCGCCAGCAGCCAAGATCTTGGCACAGATACGCAGTATTTT | CASSQDLGTDTQYF
TRBJ2-3 | TRBV30 | . | TRBD2 | TGTGCCTGGGATTTGGGACTAGCGATGCATACGCAGTATTTT | CAWDLGLAMHTQYF
TRBJ2-7 | TRBV29-1 | few | . | TGCAGCGTCATCCGGGACACCTCCTACGAGCAGTACTTC | CSVIRDTSYEQYF
TRBJ2-7 | TRBV4-3 | . | TRBD1 | TGCGCCAGCAGCCGATACAGGGGTTCCGAGCAGTACTTC | CASSRYRGSEQYF
TRBJ1-1 | TRBV7-6 | few | . | TGTGCCAGCAGCCAGATGACAGAAAACACTGAAGCTTTCTTT | CASSQMTENTEAFF
TRBJ1-2 | TRBV6-5 | . | . | TGTGCCAGCAGTTACTCTATAGTTGCTTATGGCTACACCTTC | CASSYSIVAYGYTF
TRBJ1-6 | TRBV7-9 | . | . | TGTGCCAGCAGCTTAGGCGCCAATTCACCCCTCCACTTT | CASSLGANSPLHF
TRBJ1-2 | TRBV29-1 | . | TRBD1 | TGCAGCGTCCCACAGGGGAGCTATGGCTACACCTTC | CSVPQGSYGYTF
TRBJ2-2 | TRBV29-1 | . | TRBD2 | TGCAGCGTTGAAACTAGCGGGGCCTCGAACACCGGGGAGCTGTTTTTT | CSVETSGASNTGELFF
TRBJ1-5 | TRBV19 | few | TRBD1 | TGTGCCAGTACTAATACAGGGGAAGTTCGTCAGCCCCAGCATTTT | CASTNTGEVRQPQHF
TRBJ2-4 | TRBV14 | . | . | TGTGCCAGCAGCCAAGCAGGTTATTCGGCAGGGAGGTTGTTTCAGTACTTC | CASSQAGYSAGRLFQYF
TRBJ1-6 | TRBV7-9 | . | . | TGTGCCAGCAGTCGGACCAGTTCACCCCTCCACTTT | CASSRTSSPLHF
TRBJ1-6 | TRBV6-5 | . | . | TGTGCCAGCAGTCCCGACAGGATTAGAAATTCACCCCTCCACTTT | CASSPDRIRNSPLHF
TRBJ2-5 | TRBV18 | . | . | TGTGCCAGCTCACCAGGGATAGAGACCCAGTACTTC | CASSPGIETQYF
TRBJ2-5 | TRBV5-6 | many | . | TGTGCCAGCAGCTCGAGAGAGACCCAGTACTTC | CASSSRETQYF
TRBJ1-6 | TRBV30 | . | . | TGTGCCTGGAGAGCGCTGGATAATTCACCCCTCCACTTT | CAWRALDNSPLHF
TRBJ2-2 | TRBV25-1 | . | . | TGTGCCAGCAGTGCCCAGGATACCGGGGAGCTGTTTTTT | CASSAQDTGELFF
TRBJ1-6 | TRBV7-9 | . | . | TGTGCCAGCAGCCCCGAGGCATCACCCCTCCACTTT | CASSPEASPLHF
TRBJ1-1 | TRBV18 | . | . | TGTGCCAGCTCTCCGGGACTGAGTAACACTGAAGCTTTCTTT | CASSPGLSNTEAFF
TRBJ1-2 | TRBV27 | . | . | TGTGCCAGCAGTTTACCAGGGGATGAGTATGGCTACACCTTC | CASSLPGDEYGYTF
TRBJ1-6 | TRBV4-3 | . | TRBD1 | TGCGCCAGCAGCCAAGAGGGGGGGTTAGGGGGCGCGTCACCCCTCCACTTT | CASSQEGGLGGASPLHF
TRBJ1-1 | TRBV19 | . | TRBD1 | TGTGCCAGTAGTATTGACAGGGGGGCCCGGTTCACTGAAGCTTTCTTT | CASSIDRGARFTEAFF
TRBJ2-7 | TRBV4-2 | few | . | TGTGCCAGCAGCCAAGATCCCCCCTTTTCGGGGGAGCAGTACTTC | CASSQDPPFSGEQYF
TRBJ2-3 | TRBV27 | few | . | TGTGCCAGCAGCCTAGGACAGACATACACAGATACGCAGTATTTT | CASSLGQTYTDTQYF
TRBJ1-1 | TRBV7-9 | . | TRBD1 | TGTGCCAGCAGCTCCGGGACAGTGAACACTGAAGCTTTCTTT | CASSSGTVNTEAFF
TRBJ2-1 | TRBV7-2 | . | . | TGTGCCAGCAGCTTATCTAAGGGCTCCTACAATGAGCAGTTCTTC | CASSLSKGSYNEQFF
TRBJ1-6 | TRBV10-3 | few | . | TGTGCCATCAGTGAGCAGGACCGGACACTGGCCCTCCACTTT | CAISEQDRTLALHF
TRBJ1-6 | TRBV7-9 | . | TRBD1 | TGTGCCAGCAGCCCAGGACAGGGGCGGGATTCACCCCTCCACTTT | CASSPGQGRDSPLHF
TRBJ2-3 | TRBV2 | . | . | TGTGCCAGCAGGACAGATACGCAGTATTTT | CASRTDTQYF
TRBJ1-2 | TRBV20-1 | . | . | TGCAGTGCGGGCATGAGCCGCCAGCGCACCTTC | CSAGMSRQRTF
TRBJ1-1 | TRBV7-9 | . | . | TGTGCCAGCAGCTTAGCGTCCGGGGGCACTGAAGCTTTCTTT | CASSLASGGTEAFF
TRBJ2-3 | TRBV7-2 | . | TRBD2 | TGTGCCAGCAGCTTAGCGCGGCTAGCGGGAACCATAGATACGCAGTATTTT | CASSLARLAGTIDTQYF
TRBJ1-1 | TRBV30 | few | . | TGTGCCTGGAGTGCTGGGAGATTAGGCGGTGGGGAGACTGAAGCTTTCTTT | CAWSAGRLGGGETEAFF
TRBJ2-3 | TRBV11-2 | . | . | TGTGCCAGCAGCTTTCGGGGGTCAGATACGCAGTATTTT | CASSFRGSDTQYF
TRBJ2-5 | TRBV29-1 | . | TRBD1 | TGCAGCGTGAGGAGACAGGGGCAGGAGACCCAGTACTTC | CSVRRQGQETQYF
TRBJ2-5 | TRBV5-1 | . | TRBD2 | TGCGCCAGCAGGGAGACTAGCGGGGGAGAGACCCAGTACTTC | CASRETSGGETQYF
TRBJ1-1 | TRBV6-5 | . | . | TGTGCCAGCGCCAGTGCGGACACTGAAGCTTTCTTT | CASASADTEAFF
TRBJ1-1 | TRBV29-1 | . | . | TGCAGCTTCGACATTGGGCGGGGGATGAACACTGAAGCTTTCTTT | CSFDIGRGMNTEAFF
TRBJ2-2 | TRBV7-2 | . | TRBD2 | TGTGCCAGCAGCCGGGACTACCTCACCGGGGAGCTGTTTTTT | CASSRDYLTGELFF
TRBJ2-3 | TRBV28 | . | TRBD2 | TGTGCCAGCAGTTACTGGACTAGCGGGGACCCTAGCACAGATACGCAGTATTTT | CASSYWTSGDPSTDTQYF
TRBJ1-2 | TRBV23-1 | . | . | TGCGCCAGCAGTCAACCTGTCAGTTCAGGGAACTATGGCTACACCTTC | CASSQPVSSGNYGYTF
TRBJ1-1 | TRBV6-5 | . | . | TGTGCCAGCAAAAGAGGCCAGATGAACACTGAAGCTTTCTTT | CASKRGQMNTEAFF
TRBJ2-1 | TRBV29-1 | . | . | TGCAGCGCAAGAAGGGGGGGCAGGAACAATGAGCAGTTCTTC | CSARRGGRNNEQFF
TRBJ2-2 | TRBV9 | . | . | TGTGCCAGCAGCGTAGATCACTCTTCGGCCGGGGAGCTGTTTTTT | CASSVDHSSAGELFF
TRBJ2-7 | TRBV28 | few | TRBD1 | TGTGCCAGCAGACAGGACAGGGCTCCCTACGAGCAGTACTTC | CASRQDRAPYEQYF
TRBJ2-1 | TRBV9 | . | . | TGTGCCAGCAGCGTAAGGAACGCGGGTCAAAATGAGCAGTTCTTC | CASSVRNAGQNEQFF